This T cell receptor beta chain came from a study of blood T cells in healthy people across ages. Study as a whole: About one barcoded beta molecule per two T cells was the capture yield of template switching. Study-wide points: Higher diversity and more naive CD4+ cells were features of long-lived donors, compared to aged donors.

At least 6 million PBMCs were isolated per sample. Of note for this clonotype: As yet, its antigen is unknown.

This CDR3 is 12 amino acids long. V was pared by 8 bases and J by 8 bases, with 15 bases between. CDR1 and CDR2 (germline): MNHEY, SMNVEV (reference sequence). Together with a sample-barcoded 5' primer, a J-beta primer mix was included in a second PCR lasting about 7 to 11 cycles. TCRdb analysed the 5' RACE reads with MiXCR anew, one entry per CDR3 protein. The top ten hold roughly 10% of the sample, which has approximately 1.5 million distinct CDR3 sequences, about 31% seen once. The chain combines TRBV27 with TRBJ1-2; D gene unclear. The receptor comes from a woman in her 30s in good health. The material sequenced was blood. This CDR3 reads CASGGIEGGYTF. CDR3 coding DNA: TGTGCCAGCGGCGGGATTGAGGGAGGCTACACCTTC.